These 28 T cell receptor beta chains were sequenced from one sample in a study of blood T cell repertoires in COVID-19. Generated by immunoSEQ multiplex PCR, the TCRdb table keeps only in-frame clones and is missing some. The table lists more than 200,000 clones, approximately 85% of them singletons. The specimen was peripheral blood. These receptors came from a woman older than 75 with COVID-19, enrolled during active disease.

The chain combines TRBV3-1 (or the pseudogene TRBV3-2) with TRBJ2-1, with D perhaps TRBD2 (5 bases). V lost 8 bases, J lost 0 bases, and 11 bases lay in between. The CDR3 has 14 residues. Germline V gene lookup returns CDR1 LGHDT and CDR2 YNNKEL (reference sequence). The CDR3 bases are TGTGCCAGCGCGGGCGCCAGCTCCTACAATGAGCAGTTCTTC. This gives the protein CASAGASSYNEQFF.

In nucleotides, the CDR3 is TGTGCCAGCAGCCTTATCCAGAACAGGGTACTGTTTTTT. This translates into CASSLIQNRVLFF. The chain couples TRBV2 to TRBJ1-4; a weak D match, TRBD1 (6 bases). Trimming stripped 6 bases from V and 13 bases from J, with 18 bases between. This CDR3 has 13 amino acids. CDR1 SNHLY and CDR2 FYNNEI come from the germline V gene. Using reference TRBV2 and TRBJ1-4 for the parts outside the CDR3, the full variable domain is EPEVTQTPSHQVTQMGQEVILRCVPISNHLYFYWYRQILGQKVEFLVSFYNNEISEKSEIFDDQFSVERPDGSNFTLKIRSTKLEDSAMYFCASSLIQNRVLFFGSGTQLSVL.

This sequence joins TRBV18 and TRBJ1-1, with D perhaps matching TRBD1 (6 bases). The length of the CDR3 is 16 residues. Germline V gene sequence: CDR1 KGHSH, CDR2 LQKENI. V gave up 4 bases and J gave up 1 base, with 16 bases separating them. The CDR3 reads CASSHISDRRNTEAFF. The CDR3 nucleotides are TGTGCCAGCTCACATATTTCTGACAGGAGGAACACTGAAGCTTTCTTT.

The CDR3 here is CAWSRKQGGNTEAFF. DNA for the CDR3: TGTGCCTGGAGTAGGAAACAGGGTGGGAACACTGAAGCTTTCTTT. This chain connects TRBV30 to TRBJ1-1; maybe TRBD1 (6 bases). Trimming took 2 bases from V and 1 from J, leaving 14 bases between them. The CDR3 covers 15 residues. Germline V lookup: CDR1 GTSNPN, CDR2 SVGIG (reference sequence).

The V gene is TRBV3-1 (or the pseudogene TRBV3-2), the J gene TRBJ2-3; D possibly corresponds to TRBD1 (6 bases). In germline, CDR1 is LGHDT, CDR2 YNNKEL (reference sequence). V was shortened by 4 bases and J by 1 base, with 12 bases between the two germline ends. The CDR3 runs 15 residues. The CDR3 reads CASSLSGGGTDTQYF. Here the CDR3 DNA reads TGTGCCAGCAGCCTTTCTGGGGGCGGCACAGATACGCAGTATTTT.

The rearrangement links TRBV20-1 to TRBJ1-2; D may be TRBD1 (6 bases). The germline CDR1 and CDR2 sequences are DFQATT and SNEGSKA (reference sequence). Trimming removed 4 bases from V and 8 bases from J, with 11 bases in between. This CDR3 contains 11 residues. CDR3 in amino acids: CSATHQGGYTF. The CDR3 DNA reads TGCAGTGCTACTCATCAGGGGGGCTACACCTTC.

This chain joins TRBV5-4 and TRBJ2-3; TRBD2 matches 10 bases. The CDR3 sequence is 15 residues long. Germline V gene sequence: CDR1 SGHNT, CDR2 YYREEE (reference sequence). The J segment lost 5 bases and the V segment lost 4 bases, leaving 7 bases of the junction unmatched. In DNA, the CDR3 is TGTGCCAGCAGCCTGGGGGCTAGCGGGAGAGATACGCAGTATTTT. Its translation: CASSLGASGRDTQYF.

This clone has just a few counts. CDR3 nucleotide sequence: TGTGCCAGCTCACCCCAGGGACAGGGGGTGGATTCACCCCTCCACTTT. The encoded protein is CASSPQGQGVDSPLHF. The chain joins TRBV18 to TRBJ1-6; TRBD1 matches at 11 bases. This CDR3 is 16 amino acids long. With V trimmed by 3 bases and J by 8 bases, 6 bases remained unmatched. Germline V CDR1 and CDR2: KGHSH, LQKENI.

This chain uses TRBV27 with TRBJ1-1, with D possibly being TRBD1 (5 bases). The CDR3 is 15 residues long. V was pared by 10 bases and J by 0 bases, with 18 bases between. Germline V lookup: CDR1 MNHEY, CDR2 SMNVEV (reference sequence). Written as DNA, the CDR3 is TGTGCCACCTTTACTGGGAAGGGGTTGAACACTGAAGCTTTCTTT. Translating gives CATFTGKGLNTEAFF.

CDR3 sequence reads: CASSPPGEGSYGYTF. Written as DNA, the CDR3 is TGTGCCAGCTCACCCCCAGGAGAAGGGAGCTATGGCTACACCTTC. The V call is TRBV18, the J call TRBJ1-2; D call uncertain. Between the trimmed V and J ends, which lost 3 bases and 4 bases, there was a span of 15 bases. This CDR3 has 15 amino acids. The germline gives CDR1 KGHSH, CDR2 LQKENI.

The chain couples TRBV30 to TRBJ2-3, with unresolved D. Trimming pared 2 bases from V and 6 bases from J, leaving 12 bases between. Germline lookup yields CDR1 GTSNPN and CDR2 SVGIG (reference sequence). The CDR3 is made up of 13 amino acids. CDR3 DNA: TGTGCCTGGAGTTCAACCGGGTCGGATACGCAGTATTTT. Encoded protein: CAWSSTGSDTQYF.

In nucleotides, the CDR3 is TGTGCCAGCAGTGAGCGGAGGCTAGCGGGTTTCAGCTCCTACGAGCAGTACTTC. This codes for CASSERRLAGFSSYEQYF. V gene TRBV6-1 combines with J gene TRBJ2-7, with 8 bases aligning to TRBD2. Trimming cost V 3 bases and J 0 bases; bases outside gene matches: 13. Germline CDR1 and CDR2: MNHNS and SASEGT. The CDR3 loop spans 18 amino acids.

The chain employs TRBV27 and TRBJ2-7; maybe TRBD1 (6 bases). This CDR3 is built from 15 residues. The V and J ends lost 2 bases and 2 bases respectively, with 13 bases between them. The germline V gene has CDR1 MNHEY and CDR2 SMNVEV (reference sequence). The CDR3 region is CASSLNRVSAYEQYF. CDR3 in DNA: TGTGCCAGCAGTTTAAACAGGGTTTCGGCCTACGAGCAGTACTTC.

Only a few counts were recorded for this clone. The rearrangement uses TRBV7-9 and TRBJ2-7, with D possibly matching TRBD1 (6 bases). CDR1 and CDR2 from the germline V gene are SEHNR and FQNEAQ (reference sequence). CDR3 length equals 13 residues. V dropped 4 bases and J dropped 6 bases, with 13 bases sitting between them. The chain's CDR3 is CASSSGTQREQYF. Written as DNA, the CDR3 is TGTGCCAGCAGCTCCGGGACACAACGCGAGCAGTACTTC.

The chain combines TRBV10-1 with TRBJ1-2, with 8 bases matching TRBD1. V lost 7 bases and J lost 8; bases outside the gene matches: 12. Per germline, CDR1 WNHNN and CDR2 SYGVQD (reference sequence). This CDR3 has 14 residues. The CDR3 bases are TGCGCCAGCACTTTACAGGGGGATCGGTACGGCTACACCTTC. Protein product: CASTLQGDRYGYTF.

This clone was picked up one time. The J gene is TRBJ2-2, the V gene TRBV5-4; TRBD2 matches 12 bases. The ends lost 6 bases at V and 4 bases at J; junction bases unmatched: 10. CDR1 and CDR2 (germline): SGHNT, YYREEE (reference sequence). The CDR3 length is 17 residues. Here the CDR3 reads CASTSSGGARGTGELFF. For the CDR3, the DNA is TGTGCCAGCACCTCTAGCGGGGGGGCCAGAGGCACCGGGGAGCTGTTTTTT. The entire variable domain, with the rest obtained from reference TRBV5-4 and TRBJ2-2, is as follows: ETGVTQSPTHLIKTRGQQVTLRCSSQSGHNTVSWYQQALGQGPQFIFQYYREEENGRGNFPPRFSGLQFPNYSSELNVNALELDDSALYLCASTSSGGARGTGELFFGEGSRLTVL.

The rearrangement uses TRBV3-1 (or the pseudogene TRBV3-2) and TRBJ2-6; 7 nucleotides match TRBD2. CDR1 is LGHDT, CDR2 YNNKEL, per germline (reference sequence). This CDR3 has 17 amino acids. V trimming: 3 bases; J trimming: 2 bases; junction bases outside the gene matches: 7. The CDR3 spells CASSQRAGSAGANVLTF. The CDR3 DNA reads TGTGCCAGCAGCCAGAGAGCGGGGAGCGCTGGGGCCAACGTCCTGACTTTC.

Here the CDR3 DNA reads TGTGCCACCAGTGACCCTACGCCCGTAGATACGCAGTATTTT. Amino acids: CATSDPTPVDTQYF. V gene TRBV24-1 combines with J gene TRBJ2-3; unclear D gene. Germline V lookup: CDR1 KGHDR, CDR2 SFDVKD. V gave up 4 bases and J gave up 5 bases, with 12 bases separating them. The CDR3 is made up of 14 amino acids.

V usage is TRBV7-3 and J usage is TRBJ2-3; TRBD2 matches 9 bases. There are 15 residues in the CDR3. V was clipped by 1 base and J by 6 bases; unmatched bases: 5. CDR1 is SGHTA, CDR2 FQGTGA, per germline. The CDR3 sequence: CASSLSGGATDTQYF. CDR3 nucleotides: TGTGCCAGCAGCTTAAGCGGGGGGGCGACGGATACGCAGTATTTT.

In DNA form, the CDR3 reads TGTGCCAGCAGTCTCCCGATGGACAGATCAAGCGGCTACACCTTC. Protein product: CASSLPMDRSSGYTF. The V call is TRBV28, the J call TRBJ1-2; D is perhaps TRBD1 (6 bases). The CDR3 is 15 amino acids. Germline V gene data show CDR1 as MDHEN and CDR2 as SYDVKM. V lost 5 bases to trimming and J lost 8 bases, with 21 bases between them.

The chain carries TRBV2 and TRBJ2-3, with 10 bases fitting TRBD2. J gave up 2 bases and V 6 bases, and 8 bases lay outside the gene matches. This CDR3 contains 16 residues. From germline, CDR1 is SNHLY and CDR2 FYNNEI. CDR3 DNA: TGTGCCAGCAGCGCAGCGGGGGGGAAAAACACAGATACGCAGTATTTT. This sequence encodes CASSAAGGKNTDTQYF.

The chain joins TRBV28 to TRBJ1-2; 8 nucleotides line up with TRBD1. This CDR3 region has 13 residues. Trimming cost V 8 bases and J 5 bases; bases outside gene matches: 7. Germline lookup yields CDR1 MDHEN and CDR2 SYDVKM. CDR3 nucleotide sequence: TGTGCCAGCTCGACAGGGGTCCTTTATGGCTACACCTTC. The encoded protein is CASSTGVLYGYTF.

The gene calls are TRBV4-1 and TRBJ1-4, with TRBD1 matching 11 bases. Germline trimming cut 4 bases from V and 4 bases from J; bases unmatched to any gene: 5. This CDR3 spans 16 amino acids. CDR1 and CDR2 (germline): MGHRA, YSYEKL. CDR3 DNA sequence: TGCGCCAGCAGCCGGGGACAGGGGGGAGGTAATGAAAAACTGTTTTTT. Translating it yields CASSRGQGGGNEKLFF.

V is TRBV18 and J is TRBJ1-1; 7 nucleotides agree with TRBD1. The trim removed 4 bases at V and 4 bases at J, leaving 6 bases unmatched. The germline gives CDR1 KGHSH, CDR2 LQKENI. The CDR3 is made up of 14 amino acids. The CDR3 DNA sequence: TGTGCCAGCTCACGACAGGGTGAGGGCACTGAAGCTTTCTTT. Residues: CASSRQGEGTEAFF.

This clone was found a few times. The sample contains more than one DNA sequence encoding this CDR3. CDR3 nucleotides: TGTGCCAGCAGCTTAGACCTACGGGGAAACACCATATATTTT. Its translation is CASSLDLRGNTIYF. The chain uses TRBV7-8 and TRBJ1-3; no firm D call. V gave up 1 base and J gave up 4 bases, with 8 bases separating them. CDR3 length: 14 residues. CDR1 and CDR2 from the germline V gene are SGHVS and FQNEAQ.

V and J are TRBV9 and TRBJ1-4, with TRBD1 matching 7 bases. CDR3 length: 15 residues. Germline CDR1 reads SGDLS; CDR2 reads YYNGEE. Germline trimming cut 4 bases from V and 8 bases from J; bases unmatched to any gene: 11. CDR3 sequence (DNA): TGTGCCAGCAGCTTAGAGGGGGCCGGGCGAGAAAAACTGTTTTTT. It is translated as CASSLEGAGREKLFF.

V and J are TRBV13 and TRBJ1-2; 10 bases align to TRBD1. The CDR3 is 15 residues long. The germline V gene encodes CDR1 PRHDT and CDR2 FYEKMQ (reference sequence). Unmatched junction bases numbered 4, after V lost 5 bases and J lost 1 base. CDR3 amino acids: CASSLRDRGNYGYTF. In nucleotides, the CDR3 is TGTGCCAGCAGCCTGAGGGACAGGGGTAACTATGGCTACACCTTC. Variable domain in full (rest from reference TRBV13 and TRBJ1-2): AAGVIQSPRHLIKEKRETATLKCYPIPRHDTVYWYQQGPGQDPQFLISFYEKMQSDKGSIPDRFSAQQFSDYHSELNMSSLELGDSALYFCASSLRDRGNYGYTFGSGTRLTVV.

The chain joins TRBV7-3 to TRBJ2-1; D is possibly TRBD2 (5 bases). Per the germline V gene, CDR1 is SGHTA and CDR2 is FQGTGA. This CDR3 comprises 13 residues. The ends were cut back, 2 bases at V and 6 bases at J, with 8 bases in the middle. CDR3 amino acids: CASSLGLLNEQFF. CDR3 nucleotide sequence: TGTGCCAGCAGCTTAGGACTTCTCAATGAGCAGTTCTTC.